Listed here are 24 T cell receptor beta chains from one sample, sequenced in a study of T-cell memory formation after mild COVID-19. TCRdb re-derived calls from the 5' RACE reads in MiXCR, one entry per CDR3 protein. The sample lists more than 120,000 distinct CDR3 sequences; about a fifth were seen once. The sample taken for sequencing was PBMCs or a T cell subset sorted from them (not recorded which). All receptors derive from an adult woman who had mild COVID-19 (a few samples of this study predate the infection). Cell type and time point are not known.

This clonotype was picked up a small number of times. This chain joins TRBV5-5 and TRBJ2-3; 7 positions match TRBD1. In germline, CDR1 is SGHKS, CDR2 YYEKEE (reference sequence). The J segment lost 2 bases and the V segment lost 4 bases, leaving 7 bases of the junction unmatched. This CDR3 is built from 15 residues. The CDR3: CASSPGTVITDTQYF. The CDR3 DNA sequence: TGTGCCAGCAGCCCCGGGACAGTAATCACAGATACGCAGTATTTT.

This clonotype was picked up a small number of times. The chain joins TRBV24-1 to TRBJ2-3; no clear D gene. Germline loops: CDR1 KGHDR, CDR2 SFDVKD. The V end was cut by 5 bases, the J end by 1 base, with 3 bases between. This CDR3 has 12 residues. The CDR3 DNA reads as TGTGCCACCAGTGCGGGCACAGATACGCAGTATTTT. This translates into CATSAGTDTQYF.

The genes are TRBV7-2 and TRBJ1-4; 10 bases match TRBD1. The trim removed 4 bases at V and 5 bases at J, leaving 10 bases unmatched. This CDR3 has 17 amino acids. Germline V CDR1 and CDR2: SGHTA, FQGNSA. CDR3 DNA: TGTGCCAGCAGCTCCAAGACGTCGACAGGGGGCAATGAAAAACTGTTTTTT. Translation gives CASSSKTSTGGNEKLFF. The whole variable domain, remainder taken from reference TRBV7-2 and TRBJ1-4, is GAGVSQSPSNKVTEKGKDVELRCDPISGHTALYWYRQSLGQGLEFLIYFQGNSAPDKSGLPSDRFSAERTGGSVSTLTIQRTQQEDSAVYLCASSSKTSTGGNEKLFFGSGTQLSVL.

J is TRBJ2-3 and V is TRBV12-3 or TRBV12-4; 10 nucleotides agree with TRBD2. CDR3 length equals 15 residues. The V segment lost 6 bases and the J segment 5 bases; nucleotides outside the gene matches: 8. The CDR3 loop reads CASRPSGGARDTQYF. Here the CDR3 DNA reads TGTGCCAGCAGACCGAGCGGGGGGGCAAGAGATACGCAGTATTTT.

This clonotype occurred a few times. The rearrangement uses TRBV14 and TRBJ2-7; 10 positions agree with TRBD1. CDR3 length: 17 residues. Germline V CDR1 and CDR2: SGHDN, FVKESK. The V gene end was trimmed by 4 bases and the J gene end by 6 bases; junction bases not matched to a gene: 15. CDR3: CASSLRLSGTGDSEQYF. The CDR3 DNA follows: TGTGCCAGCAGCCTCCGACTCTCCGGGACAGGGGATTCCGAGCAGTACTTC.

The chain joins TRBV6-5 to TRBJ1-4; 8 nucleotides line up with TRBD1. The CDR3 consists of 17 residues. Trimming cost V 0 bases and J 2 bases; bases outside gene matches: 5. Germline V lookup: CDR1 MNHEY, CDR2 SVGAGI. Here the CDR3 reads CASSYSLGQATNEKLFF. The CDR3 DNA is TGTGCCAGCAGTTACTCATTGGGACAGGCGACTAATGAAAAACTGTTTTTT.

The sample holds a few counts of this clonotype. This chain links TRBV7-2 with TRBJ2-1, with D maybe TRBD2 (5 bases). The CDR3 consists of 17 residues. V was cut by 0 bases and J by 4 bases, with 16 bases left in between. Germline loops: CDR1 SGHTA, CDR2 FQGNSA. CDR3 residues: CASSLAAGPTLYNEQFF. The CDR3 coding sequence is TGTGCCAGCAGCTTAGCGGCGGGCCCGACCTTGTACAATGAGCAGTTCTTC.

The V gene is TRBV7-8, the J gene TRBJ2-3; D is possibly TRBD2 (6 bases). V shed 7 bases and J shed 4 bases, with 15 bases lying between them. Germline V CDR1 and CDR2: SGHVS, FQNEAQ. The CDR3 totals 14 residues. CDR3 nucleotide sequence: TGTGCCAGCATCCCGCGCCGGGGGTCAGATACGCAGTATTTT. It translates to CASIPRRGSDTQYF.

The gene calls are TRBV5-6 and TRBJ2-7, with 10 bases aligning to TRBD1. Germline V gives CDR1 SGHDT, CDR2 YYEEEE. The CDR3 runs 17 residues. Germline trimming cut 3 bases from V and 2 bases from J; bases unmatched to any gene: 11. The CDR3 region is CASSSRTTGTGAYEQYF. The CDR3 DNA sequence: TGTGCCAGCAGCTCCCGAACAACCGGGACAGGGGCCTACGAGCAGTACTTC. The full variable domain, in which reference TRBV5-6 and TRBJ2-7 provide the parts outside the CDR3, is DAGVTQSPTHLIKTRGQQVTLRCSPKSGHDTVSWYQQALGQGPQFIFQYYEEEERQRGNFPDRFSGHQFPNYSSELNVNALLLGDSALYLCASSSRTTGTGAYEQYFGPGTRLTVT.

This clonotype has only a few counts. This chain links TRBV11-3 with TRBJ2-5, with D perhaps matching TRBD2 (5 bases). Germline-derived CDR1 and CDR2 are SGHNT and YENEEA. This CDR3 is 13 amino acids long. V was clipped by 5 bases and J by 2 bases, with 9 bases between them. CDR3 residues: CASSIGLQETQYF. Here the CDR3 DNA reads TGTGCCAGCAGCATCGGACTTCAAGAGACCCAGTACTTC.

This clonotype was detected once. The chain links TRBV12-3 or TRBV12-4 to TRBJ1-3; 8 nucleotides agree with TRBD1. This CDR3 has 15 residues. V trimming: 1 base; J trimming: 3 bases; junction bases outside the gene matches: 2. CDR3 nucleotide sequence: TGTGCCAGCAGTTTAGGGGGGACAGGTGGAAACACCATATATTTT. Amino acids: CASSLGGTGGNTIYF.

This clonotype showed up just a few times. The V and J genes are TRBV7-2 and TRBJ1-2; no definite D call. Trimming pared 6 bases from V and 1 base from J, leaving 6 bases between. Looked up from germline, CDR1 is SGHTA and CDR2 is FQGNSA. The CDR3 is 12 residues long. The CDR3 DNA follows: TGTGCCAGCAGACCGCATAACTATGGCTACACCTTC. It is translated as CASRPHNYGYTF.

In its sample, this clonotype was seen a few times. The chain employs TRBV12-3 or TRBV12-4 and TRBJ2-7; the D gene is possibly TRBD2 (5 bases). The CDR3 loop spans 13 amino acids. V was shortened by 8 bases and J by 6 bases, with 17 bases between the two germline ends. CDR3 sequence reads: CASQLGRGFEQYF. CDR3 sequence (DNA): TGTGCCAGCCAACTGGGGAGAGGGTTCGAGCAGTACTTC.

J is TRBJ1-2 and V is TRBV6-1; 7 nucleotides match TRBD1. The ends lost 3 bases at V and 0 bases at J; junction bases unmatched: 4. The CDR3 totals 15 residues. CDR1 and CDR2 (germline): MNHNS, SASEGT. This CDR3 is CASSELGGPNYGYTF. In DNA form, the CDR3 reads TGTGCCAGCAGTGAGTTAGGGGGCCCTAACTATGGCTACACCTTC.

This clonotype was seen more than once but under ten times. J is TRBJ2-1 and V is TRBV7-3; D is uncertain. With 8 bases removed from V and 0 bases from J, the gap between germline ends came to 8 bases. The CDR3 covers 13 residues. In germline, CDR1 is SGHTA, CDR2 FQGTGA. The DNA for the CDR3 is TGTGCCAGCGGGCAGAGCTCCTACAATGAGCAGTTCTTC. Protein: CASGQSSYNEQFF. Full variable domain (missing parts from reference TRBV7-3 and TRBJ2-1): GAGVSQTPSNKVTEKGKYVELRCDPISGHTALYWYRQSLGQGPEFLIYFQGTGAADDSGLPNDRFFAVRPEGSVSTLKIQRTERGDSAVYLCASGQSSYNEQFFGPGTRLTVL.

This clonotype was detected many times. The chain recombines TRBV20-1 with TRBJ2-7, with 9 bases identical to TRBD1. V lost 3 bases to trimming and J lost 3 bases; unmatched junction nucleotides: 3. This CDR3 has 13 residues. CDR1 and CDR2 from the germline V gene are DFQATT and SNEGSKA (reference sequence). The CDR3 loop is CSASRDRVYEQYF. As DNA, the CDR3 is TGCAGTGCTAGTCGGGACAGGGTCTACGAGCAGTACTTC.

This clonotype has only a few counts. The chain links TRBV7-8 to TRBJ2-3, with TRBD2 matching 8 bases. Germline CDR1 SGHVS, CDR2 FQNEAQ. CDR3 length equals 17 residues. The V gene end was trimmed by 1 base and the J gene end by 2 bases; junction bases not matched to a gene: 8. The CDR3 nucleotides are TGTGCCAGCAGCTTAGACGGGGGGGCCCCCCCCACAGATACGCAGTATTTT. It translates to CASSLDGGAPPTDTQYF.

Written as DNA, the CDR3 is TGTGCCAGCAGTTTACGACTAGCGGGAGGAACCGGGGAGCTGTTTTTT. This sequence encodes CASSLRLAGGTGELFF. The chain combines TRBV12-3 or TRBV12-4 with TRBJ2-2; 13 nucleotides match TRBD2. The V gene end was trimmed by 2 bases and the J gene end by 5 bases; junction bases not matched to a gene: 2. The CDR3 loop spans 16 amino acids.

J is TRBJ2-7 and V is TRBV9; 8 bases agree with TRBD2. This CDR3 region has 14 residues. Germline trimming cut 0 bases from V and 2 bases from J; bases unmatched to any gene: 1. Germline V lookup: CDR1 SGDLS, CDR2 YYNGEE. The CDR3 nucleotides are TGTGCCAGCAGCGTAGGGCGGGGGGCCTACGAGCAGTACTTC. The encoded protein is CASSVGRGAYEQYF.

The chain combines TRBV3-1 with TRBJ1-2; unclear D gene. The V gene's germline CDR1 is LGHDT and CDR2 YNNKEL (reference sequence). V was cut by 1 base and J by 2 bases, with 11 bases left in between. CDR3 length: 15 residues. The CDR3 bases are TGTGCCAGCAGCCAAGCCGGGTGGGAAAACTATGGCTACACCTTC. Translated: CASSQAGWENYGYTF.

This clonotype was observed a single time. J is TRBJ1-2 and V is TRBV6-5; D is possibly TRBD1 (6 bases). The germline CDR1 and CDR2 sequences are MNHEY and SVGAGI. The ends were cut back, 5 bases at V and 5 bases at J, with 12 bases in the middle. This CDR3 contains 13 residues. The DNA for the CDR3 is TGTGCCAGCAGTCAGAACAGGGAATATGGCTACACCTTC. Protein: CASSQNREYGYTF.

The chain carries TRBV15 and TRBJ2-3; 7 bases map to TRBD2. CDR3 length: 14 amino acids. V lost 0 bases and J lost 4; bases outside the gene matches: 1. The germline gives CDR1 LNHNV, CDR2 YYDKDF (reference sequence). Here the CDR3 DNA reads TGTGCCACCAGCAGAGAAGGGAGGGCAGATACGCAGTATTTT. As protein: CATSREGRADTQYF.

This clonotype was detected many times. The chain is built from TRBV30 and TRBJ2-7; no firm D call. V lost 2 bases to trimming and J lost 7 bases, with 12 bases between them. This CDR3 contains 12 residues. In germline, CDR1 is GTSNPN, CDR2 SVGIG (reference sequence). CDR3 nucleotide sequence: TGTGCCTGGAGTAGGACCATGGGTGAGCAGTACTTC. It is translated as CAWSRTMGEQYF.

The chain couples TRBV11-2 to TRBJ2-3; no firm D call. The CDR3 totals 14 residues. Germline lookup yields CDR1 SGHAT and CDR2 FQNNGV. Trimming left V 2 bases short and J 2 bases short, with 8 bases between. In nucleotides, the CDR3 is TGTGCCAGCAGCTTACAAACTTACACAGATACGCAGTATTTT. Residues: CASSLQTYTDTQYF.